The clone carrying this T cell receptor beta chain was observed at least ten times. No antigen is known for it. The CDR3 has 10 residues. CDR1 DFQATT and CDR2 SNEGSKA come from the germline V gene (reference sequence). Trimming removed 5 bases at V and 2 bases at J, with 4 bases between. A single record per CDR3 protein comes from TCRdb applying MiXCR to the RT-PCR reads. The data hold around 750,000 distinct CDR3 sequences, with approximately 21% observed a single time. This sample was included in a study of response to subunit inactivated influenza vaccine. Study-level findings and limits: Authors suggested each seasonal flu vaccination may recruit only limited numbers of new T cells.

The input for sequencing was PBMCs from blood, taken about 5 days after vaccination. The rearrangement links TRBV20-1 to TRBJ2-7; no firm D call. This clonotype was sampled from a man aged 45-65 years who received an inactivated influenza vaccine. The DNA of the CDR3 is TGCAGTGCTTCAGCCTACGAGCAGTACTTC. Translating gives CSASAYEQYF.